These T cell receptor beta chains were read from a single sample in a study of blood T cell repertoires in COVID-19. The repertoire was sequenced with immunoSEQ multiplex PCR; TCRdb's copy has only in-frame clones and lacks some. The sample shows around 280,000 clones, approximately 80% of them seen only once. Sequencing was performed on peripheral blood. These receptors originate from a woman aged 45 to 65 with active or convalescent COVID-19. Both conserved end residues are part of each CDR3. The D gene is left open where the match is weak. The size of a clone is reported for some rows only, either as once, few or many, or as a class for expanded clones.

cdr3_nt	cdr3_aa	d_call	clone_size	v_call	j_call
TGTGCCAGCAGCGGGAGTTGGGCAGATACGCAGTATTTT	CASSGSWADTQYF	.	.	TRBV6-2/TRBV6-3	TRBJ2-3
TGTGCCAGCAGTGAATATCGTCTCGGGGAGGGAGTAGTCGGCTACACCTTC	CASSEYRLGEGVVGYTF	.	.	TRBV25-1	TRBJ1-2
TGTGCCAGCAGCTTCCGGACAGGCAGCACAGATACGCAGTATTTT	CASSFRTGSTDTQYF	TRBD1	.	TRBV7-9	TRBJ2-3
TGCGCCAGCAGCGACACGGAGGCGGGTAATGAAAAACTGTTTTTT	CASSDTEAGNEKLFF	.	.	TRBV5-1	TRBJ1-4
TGCGCCAGCAGCTCCCAAACAGGGGTCTTTGTCTCGGACACTGAAGCTTTCTTT	CASSSQTGVFVSDTEAFF	TRBD1	few	TRBV5-1	TRBJ1-1
TGTGCCAGCAGCCCCCGGGTTGACACTGAAGCTTTCTTT	CASSPRVDTEAFF	.	.	TRBV9	TRBJ1-1
TGTGCCAGCTGGAGCGGGAGGGCCTACGAGCAGTACTTC	CASWSGRAYEQYF	TRBD2	.	TRBV28	TRBJ2-7
TGTGCCAGCAGCCAAGATGGAAAACGACTAGCGTTTGGGAATGAGCAGTTCTTC	CASSQDGKRLAFGNEQFF	TRBD2	.	TRBV3-1/TRBV3-2	TRBJ2-1
TGTGCCAGTAGTATCCTCTCGGACTTCACTGAAGCTTTCTTT	CASSILSDFTEAFF	.	once	TRBV19	TRBJ1-1
TGTGCCAGCAGCTTCCACCGGGGGGCCCAAGAGACCCAGTACTTC	CASSFHRGAQETQYF	.	.	TRBV7-9	TRBJ2-5
TGTGCCACCAGTGGCTCGACAGGGAGCCACGAGCAGTACTTC	CATSGSTGSHEQYF	TRBD1	.	TRBV24-1	TRBJ2-7
TGTGCCAGCAGCCAAGATAGGGCTAGCGGGATGAAGAATGAGCAGTTCTTC	CASSQDRASGMKNEQFF	TRBD2	.	TRBV14	TRBJ2-1
TGTGCCAGCAGCGTAGGCGCCAGCATAAGCGGGAGAATGTACGAGCAGTACTTC	CASSVGASISGRMYEQYF	TRBD2	once	TRBV9	TRBJ2-7
TGCGCCAGCAGCCTCGCGACAGGGAGCTCCTACAATGAGCAGTTCTTC	CASSLATGSSYNEQFF	TRBD1	.	TRBV5-1	TRBJ2-1
TGTGCCAGCAGCCAGGACAGTAACACTGAAGCTTTCTTT	CASSQDSNTEAFF	.	.	TRBV14	TRBJ1-1
TGCGCCAGCAGCCACGGACTAGCGGGATCGTCAGATACGCAGTATTTT	CASSHGLAGSSDTQYF	TRBD2	many	TRBV4-1	TRBJ2-3
TGTGCCAGCAGCCTCCCCGGGACTCCCATTGTAGAGCAGTTCTTC	CASSLPGTPIVEQFF	.	.	TRBV7-9	TRBJ2-1
TGTGCCAGCAGCTTAGATGCAGGGGAGGGCTATGGCTACACCTTC	CASSLDAGEGYGYTF	.	.	TRBV11-2	TRBJ1-2
TGCGCCAGCAGCTTAGGTAGCGGGAGCGAAGAGACCCAGTACTTC	CASSLGSGSEETQYF	TRBD2	once	TRBV5-1	TRBJ2-5
TGTGCCAGCAGTCCTCGGACTAGCGGTCACAATGAGCAGTTCTTC	CASSPRTSGHNEQFF	TRBD2	.	TRBV27	TRBJ2-1
TGTGCCAGCAGCTCCCCGCGGCGGGGATACGAGCAGTACTTC	CASSSPRRGYEQYF	.	.	TRBV7-9	TRBJ2-7
TGTGCCAGCAGCGTAGAACTAGCATCGGTGCAGTTCTTC	CASSVELASVQFF	.	.	TRBV9	TRBJ2-1
TGTGCCAGCAGCTTACGTAGCGGGACAGTAAGCTCCTACAATGAGCAGTTCTTC	CASSLRSGTVSSYNEQFF	.	.	TRBV7-8	TRBJ2-1
TGTGCCAGCAGCCAATCCCTAGCGGAGGCCTACGAGCAGTACTTC	CASSQSLAEAYEQYF	TRBD2	.	TRBV3-1/TRBV3-2	TRBJ2-7
TGTGCCAGCAGTTTGAGCGGGATCAGCTCCTACAATGAGCAGTTCTTC	CASSLSGISSYNEQFF	TRBD2	.	TRBV27	TRBJ2-1
TGTGCCAGTAGTATAGGTGGGACAGGGAAACAAGAGACCCAGTACTTC	CASSIGGTGKQETQYF	TRBD1	.	TRBV19	TRBJ2-5
TGCGCCAGCAGCCAAGATGCTAGCGGAGACCAAGAGACCCAGTACTTC	CASSQDASGDQETQYF	TRBD2	few	TRBV4-1	TRBJ2-5
TGTGCCAGTAGTATACAAGGGACTAACTCCTACAATGAGCAGTTCTTC	CASSIQGTNSYNEQFF	TRBD2	.	TRBV19	TRBJ2-1
TGCAGCGTTGAAACAGGAGCCTACGAGCAGTACTTC	CSVETGAYEQYF	.	.	TRBV29-1	TRBJ2-7
TGTGCCAGCAGCTTAGATGTGAGAATGAACACTGAAGCTTTCTTT	CASSLDVRMNTEAFF	.	.	TRBV7-8	TRBJ1-1
TGCGCCAGCAGTTCCCTCGGGGAGCTGTTTTTT	CASSSLGELFF	.	once	TRBV5-1	TRBJ2-2
TGTGCCAGCAGCCAGGACCCCTTGGGGCGGAGGGACACAGATACGCAGTATTTT	CASSQDPLGRRDTDTQYF	.	.	TRBV3-1/TRBV3-2	TRBJ2-3
TGTGCCAGCAGCCGGACGGGGATGATTAACTATGGCTACACCTTC	CASSRTGMINYGYTF	.	.	TRBV6-5	TRBJ1-2
TGTGCCAGCAGCGAGGGGGCTGGCTATGGCTACACCTTC	CASSEGAGYGYTF	TRBD1	.	TRBV9	TRBJ1-2
TGTGCCAGCAGCCGGGGGGGGATTTCCTACGAGCAGTACTTC	CASSRGGISYEQYF	TRBD2	.	TRBV11-2	TRBJ2-7
TGTGCCAGTAGCACAGTCGGGACAGGGCATCAGCCCCAGCATTTT	CASSTVGTGHQPQHF	TRBD1	.	TRBV19	TRBJ1-5
TGTGCCAGCAGCGAGACTAGCAGCTCTTTCAATGAGCAGTTCTTC	CASSETSSSFNEQFF	TRBD2	.	TRBV9	TRBJ2-1
TGTGCCAGCAGTTACTCGATGATGGATGAGGGTAGTAGCTACACCTTC	CASSYSMMDEGSSYTF	.	once	TRBV6-5	TRBJ1-2
TGTGCCAGTAGTATCCTCTCTGGGGGCGGTACCGGGGAGCTGTTTTTT	CASSILSGGGTGELFF	.	.	TRBV19	TRBJ2-2
TGTGCCAGGGAGGGCCTCCGGGACGCAGGCATGAACACTGAAGCTTTCTTT	CAREGLRDAGMNTEAFF	.	few	TRBV2	TRBJ1-1
TGTGCCAGCAGCCCCGGGGGTATGAGGATCGGGGATCAGCCCCAGCATTTT	CASSPGGMRIGDQPQHF	.	.	TRBV7-9	TRBJ1-5
TGTGCCACCAGTGATTTCGGAGAGGCAGGGGGGAATGAGCAGTTCTTC	CATSDFGEAGGNEQFF	.	.	TRBV24-1	TRBJ2-1
TGTGCCAGCAGCGTGGGGATGGGACTAGGTTACAATGAGCAGTTCTTC	CASSVGMGLGYNEQFF	TRBD2	few	TRBV9	TRBJ2-1
TGTGCCAGCAGTTACTCAGCGGGAGGGCCGGTCGGATATACGCAGTATTTT	CASSYSAGGPVGYTQYF	TRBD2	.	TRBV6-2/TRBV6-3	TRBJ2-3
TGTGCCAGCTCACCACAGGGGGCATCGAGCACAGATACGCAGTATTTT	CASSPQGASSTDTQYF	TRBD1	.	TRBV18	TRBJ2-3
TGTGCCAGCAGTTTAGCGGCGGGAGTCGACTCAGACTTC	CASSLAAGVDSDF	TRBD2	.	TRBV12-3/TRBV12-4	TRBJ2-5
TGTGCCAGCAATTCGTTAGCGGGAGTGTCCTACGAGCAGTACTTC	CASNSLAGVSYEQYF	TRBD2	.	TRBV28	TRBJ2-7
TGTGCCAGCAGCTCCCTATTCGACAGGGCGGGCACTGAAGCTTTCTTT	CASSSLFDRAGTEAFF	TRBD1	.	TRBV7-8	TRBJ1-1
TGTGCCAGCAGCAGAGACGAGGGTAGCAATCAGCCCCAGCATTTT	CASSRDEGSNQPQHF	.	once	TRBV4-2	TRBJ1-5
TGTGCCTGGAGGGACAGGGACGGGATCGGCTACGAGCAGTACTTC	CAWRDRDGIGYEQYF	TRBD1	.	TRBV30	TRBJ2-7
TGTGCCAGCAGCTTCTTAGCGGGAAAAGCTAGGGAGCAGTACTTC	CASSFLAGKAREQYF	TRBD2	.	TRBV11-2	TRBJ2-7
TGTGCCAGCAGCTTCGGGTATGCTTTTCACAATGAGCAGTTCTTC	CASSFGYAFHNEQFF	.	.	TRBV11-3	TRBJ2-1
TGTGCCAGTAGTATACCCCACAGGGCTGGGGCCAACGTCCTGACTTTC	CASSIPHRAGANVLTF	.	.	TRBV19	TRBJ2-6
TGTGCCAGCAGTATCGGGGAGAGCTCCTACAATGAGCAGTTCTTC	CASSIGESSYNEQFF	.	.	TRBV2	TRBJ2-1
TGTGCCAGCAGCCCGACCGGGACAGGGGTGAACCATGGCTACACCTTC	CASSPTGTGVNHGYTF	TRBD1	.	TRBV5-4	TRBJ1-2
TGTGCCAGCAACCCCGGGAGGGCTAGGGGAGAGACCCAGTACTTC	CASNPGRARGETQYF	TRBD2	.	TRBV7-9	TRBJ2-5